This T cell receptor (beta chain) was recovered during a study of CD8 T cells in ankylosing spondylitis. Study results and limitations: The disease-linked clones had a CD8+ phenotype and low blood frequencies.

Of note for this clonotype: Its antigen remains unidentified.

TCRdb independently ran MiXCR on the 5' RACE reads; one entry per CDR3 protein. The profile covers some 340,000 distinct CDR3 sequences, with about 15% appearing a single time and around 1% taken by the ten largest. CDR3 length equals 17 residues. Trimming left V 5 bases short and J 4 bases short, with 23 bases between. Germline CDR1 reads SGHDN; CDR2 reads FVKESK. The sequencing input was blood, either unsorted or a sorted T cell fraction (not recorded which). This clonotype was obtained from a male donor with ankylosing spondylitis or in good health (not recorded which). The chain recombines TRBV14 with TRBJ1-2; the D gene is possibly TRBD1 (5 bases). CDR3 in amino acids: CASSSGTSGTRGYGYTF. The CDR3 coding sequence is TGTGCCAGCAGCTCCGGGACGTCGGGAACACGGGGCTATGGCTACACCTTC.